In this sample, the clone carrying this TCR beta chain turned up many times. Its antigen is not identified. One entry per CDR3 protein, called by TCRdb with MiXCR from the PCR reads. The table records about 640,000 distinct CDR3 sequences, 15% to 20% of them present only once. Sorted cells numbering about 19,000 to 1,000,000, with 10%, 30% or 50% RNA, yielded the naive CD8 libraries. Trimming cost V 3 bases and J 7 bases, with 13 bases left between them. Per germline, CDR1 MGHRA and CDR2 YSYEKL. The CDR3 extends over 14 amino acids. The data derive from a study of molecular identifiers for immune sequencing clone quantification. Overall study results and limits: Identical barcode-sharing TCR molecules could lead to underestimated sizes for highly expanded clones.

This chain connects TRBV4-1 to TRBJ1-5; D perhaps matches TRBD1 (5 bases). Sequencing input: naive CD8+ T cells from blood, with Jurkat cell RNA spiked in. The subset here: FACS-sorted CD8+CD4-CCR7+CD45RA+ naive T cells. The source is a human donor in good health. Some libraries in this study had Jurkat cell RNA spiked in. The CDR3, as DNA: TGCGCCAGCAGCCAGGGATATCGGGACCAGCCCCAGCATTTT. Translation: CASSQGYRDQPQHF.